This TCR beta chain was sequenced for a study of blood T cell repertoires in COVID-19 (dated by TCRdb to about 2020). Background for the entire study: Samples from collaborators originated in the United States, Italy and Spain and spanned both the acute and convalescent phases of COVID-19. The material from the prospective study consisted of cDNA or gDNA derived from T cells, B-cell-depleted T cells, or PBMCs. The dataset comprised deeply sampled blood TCRbeta repertoires from subjects exposed to, actively infected with, or recovered from COVID-19. The repertoires were released in a freely available public database intended as a resource for research on the immune response to SARS-CoV-2. The samples were drawn from the first 160 participants of the ongoing ImmuneRACE study and from 1,254 subjects provided by 6 global collaborators. A de-identified subject ID, COVID-19 status, age in years and sex were almost always included in the sample metadata. Where HLA class I and class II types were available, the types were taken from metadata supplied by the sample provider, not from assay-based typing. The investigation overall reported the following: Clinical and demographic metadata were provided uncurated, with the amount varying by source and participant.

Counted from cysteine to phenylalanine, this CDR3 has 14 amino acids. The DNA shown is the 42-base CDR3, in frame from base 1. CDR1 and CDR2 (MDHEN, SYDVKM) derive from the germline V gene. V lost 4 bases and J lost 3 bases; the stretch between them is 12 bases long. TCRbeta CDR3 regions were amplified from genomic DNA using the immunoSEQ Assay, a bias-controlled multiplex PCR. The authors' analysis ran thus. Nucleated cell counts per sample were estimated from amplification of reference gene primers within the assay. To quantify the absolute abundance of each unique TCRbeta CDR3 rearrangement, sequence reads were collapsed and filtered. For each sample, productive Simpson clonality was calculated by taking the square root of Simpson's diversity index across productive rearrangements. TCRdb took over this immuneACCESS table, retaining in-frame rearrangements with V and J assigned. Such tables are incomplete; in checked studies, under half of the missing clones stem from an unresolved V gene, and the remainder is unexplained. Clonal size and the V and J genes are those of that table, whereas D and trimming came from the DNA. Across this sample there are 170,000 or so clones, with about 86% seen only once. The top ten clonotypes cover 7% of the sample.

Whole blood was collected in K2EDTA tubes by collaborating institutions according to the institutions' own protocols. Collaborator samples were shipped for TCRbeta analysis as frozen whole blood, isolated PBMCs, or DNA extracted from either sample type. Of note for this clone: Its antigen specificity is not known. Per-base quality was not reported, and no clone a single base away is much larger than it.

Sequencing was done on a sample of peripheral blood. The TCR comes from a man aged 50-60 years with active or convalescent COVID-19. Rearrangement joined TRBV28 to TRBJ1-2; TRBD1 is possibly the D segment (6 matching bases). The CDR3 reads as follows: CASSSTGFDYGYTF. The base sequence is TGTGCCAGCAGTTCTACAGGGTTCGACTATGGCTACACCTTC.